This T cell receptor beta chain was retrieved from a study of spatial heterogeneity in lung cancer. Study details: Samples were donated by 72 untreated early-stage non-small cell lung cancer patients.

The time point was: blood at routine non-recurrence follow-up after resection. In TCRdb, the 5' RACE reads were re-called with MiXCR into one record per CDR3 protein. The profile covers roughly 70,000 distinct CDR3 sequences, with less than 9.5% appearing a single time and roughly 1.8% taken by the ten largest. CDR3 size: 14 residues. Trimming took 2 bases from V and 4 from J, leaving 12 bases between them. CDR1 and CDR2 from the germline V gene are MDHEN and SYDVKM. This clonotype was seen repeatedly, ten times or more. This sample comprised PBMCs, obtained at follow-up. This sequence was found in a female donor with early-stage non-small cell lung cancer. The J gene is TRBJ2-7, the V gene TRBV28; D is possibly TRBD1 (6 bases). The CDR3 coding sequence is TGTGCCAGCAGTTTAGGGCTGACAGGTTACGAGCAGTACTTC. It is translated as CASSLGLTGYEQYF.